This TCR beta chain was sequenced for a study of T cell changes during pregnancy in multiple sclerosis. TCRdb keeps only in-frame clones here, not all; method: immunoSEQ multiplex PCR. The data show approximately 130,000 clones, 95% to 98% seen once. Germline V gene data show CDR1 as SQVTM and CDR2 as ANQGSEA. The CDR3 loop spans 13 amino acids. Germline trimming cut 1 base from V and 8 bases from J; bases unmatched to any gene: 2. The sequence was obtained from a female donor with multiple sclerosis, enrolled in a pregnancy study. The rearrangement uses TRBV29-1 and TRBJ2-6, with 7 bases aligning to TRBD1. The starting material was peripheral blood, obtained after pregnancy. CDR3 in amino acids: CSVEGDSTNVLTF. The CDR3 bases are TGCAGCGTTGAAGGGGACAGCACCAACGTCCTGACTTTC. The full variable domain, its missing parts supplied by reference TRBV29-1 and TRBJ2-6, is SAVISQKPSRDICQRGTSLTIQCQVDSQVTMMFWYRQQPGQSLTLIATANQGSEATYESGFVIDKFPISRPNLTFSTLTVSNMSPEDSSIYLCSVEGDSTNVLTFGAGSRLTVL.